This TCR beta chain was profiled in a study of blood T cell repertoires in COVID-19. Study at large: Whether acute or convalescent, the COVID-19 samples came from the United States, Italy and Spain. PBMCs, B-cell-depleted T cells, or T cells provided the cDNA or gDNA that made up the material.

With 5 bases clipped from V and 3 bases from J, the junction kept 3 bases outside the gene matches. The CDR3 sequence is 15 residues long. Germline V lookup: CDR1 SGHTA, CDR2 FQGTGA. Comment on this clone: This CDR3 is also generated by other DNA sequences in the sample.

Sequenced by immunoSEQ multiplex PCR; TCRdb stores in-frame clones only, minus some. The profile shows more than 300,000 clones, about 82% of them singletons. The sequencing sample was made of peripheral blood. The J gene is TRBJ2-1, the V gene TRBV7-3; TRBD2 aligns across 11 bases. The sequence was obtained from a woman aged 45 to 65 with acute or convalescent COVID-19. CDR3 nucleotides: TGTGCCAGCAGCCCAGGGACTAGCGGCTACAATGAGCAGTTCTTC. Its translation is CASSPGTSGYNEQFF.